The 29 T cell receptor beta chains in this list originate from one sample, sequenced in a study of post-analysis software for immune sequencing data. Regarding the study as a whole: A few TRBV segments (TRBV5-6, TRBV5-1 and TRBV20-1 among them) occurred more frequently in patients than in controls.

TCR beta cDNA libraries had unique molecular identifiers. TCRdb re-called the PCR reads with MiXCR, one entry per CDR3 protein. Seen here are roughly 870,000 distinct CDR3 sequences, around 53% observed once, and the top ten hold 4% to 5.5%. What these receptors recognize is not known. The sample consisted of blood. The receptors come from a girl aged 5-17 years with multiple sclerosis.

The CDR3 loop reads CASSSSGGLVYMNTEAFF. Here the CDR3 DNA reads TGTGCCAGCAGCTCAAGCGGAGGGTTGGTATACATGAACACTGAAGCTTTCTTT. The chain employs TRBV3-1 and TRBJ1-1; D gene ambiguous. CDR3 length: 18 residues. V gave up 5 bases and J gave up 0 bases, with 22 bases separating them. Germline CDR1 is LGHDT and CDR2 is YNNKEL (reference sequence).

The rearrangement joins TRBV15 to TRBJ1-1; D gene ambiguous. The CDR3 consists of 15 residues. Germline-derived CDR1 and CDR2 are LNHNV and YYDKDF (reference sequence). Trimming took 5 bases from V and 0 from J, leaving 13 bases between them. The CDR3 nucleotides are TGTGCCACCAGCGGACGGGTGTCAATGAACACTGAAGCTTTCTTT. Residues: CATSGRVSMNTEAFF.

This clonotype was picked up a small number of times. This CDR3 is CSASFGNEKLFF. The CDR3 DNA reads as TGCAGTGCTAGTTTTGGGAACGAAAAACTGTTTTTT. This chain connects TRBV20-1 to TRBJ1-4; D gene uncertain. In germline, CDR1 is DFQATT, CDR2 SNEGSKA (reference sequence). This CDR3 comprises 12 residues. Trimming took 3 bases from V and 8 from J, leaving 10 bases between them.

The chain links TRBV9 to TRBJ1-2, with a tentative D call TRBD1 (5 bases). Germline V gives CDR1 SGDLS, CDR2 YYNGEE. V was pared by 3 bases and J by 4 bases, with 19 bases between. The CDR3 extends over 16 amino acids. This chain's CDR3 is CASSANFPGRSYGYTF. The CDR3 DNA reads TGTGCCAGCAGCGCCAACTTCCCGGGACGGTCCTATGGCTACACCTTC.

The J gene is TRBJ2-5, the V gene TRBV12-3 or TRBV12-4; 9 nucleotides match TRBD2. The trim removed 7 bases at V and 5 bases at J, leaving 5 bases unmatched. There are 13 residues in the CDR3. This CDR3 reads CASKEAGGETQYF. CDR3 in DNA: TGTGCCAGCAAGGAGGCGGGAGGGGAGACCCAGTACTTC.

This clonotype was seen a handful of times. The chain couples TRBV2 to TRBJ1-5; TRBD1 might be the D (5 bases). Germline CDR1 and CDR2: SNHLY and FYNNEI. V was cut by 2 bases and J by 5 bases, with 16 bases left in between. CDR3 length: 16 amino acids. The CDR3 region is CASSETPFGRDQPQHF. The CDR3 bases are TGTGCCAGCAGTGAAACCCCCTTCGGCAGGGATCAGCCCCAGCATTTT. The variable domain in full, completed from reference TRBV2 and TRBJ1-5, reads EPEVTQTPSHQVTQMGQEVILRCVPISNHLYFYWYRQILGQKVEFLVSFYNNEISEKSEIFDDQFSVERPDGSNFTLKIRSTKLEDSAMYFCASSETPFGRDQPQHFGDGTRLSIL.

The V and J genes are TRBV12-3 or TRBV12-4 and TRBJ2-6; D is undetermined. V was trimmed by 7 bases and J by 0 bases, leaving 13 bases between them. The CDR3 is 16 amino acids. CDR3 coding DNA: TGTGCCAGCATCTCGGGCGGCGCCTCTGGGGCCAACGTCCTGACTTTC. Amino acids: CASISGGASGANVLTF.

CDR3 in DNA: TGTGCCAGCACTACGGGACAGGGCCTGACCCAGTACTTC. This translates into CASTTGQGLTQYF. The chain carries TRBV6-5 and TRBJ2-5, with 9 bases aligning to TRBD1. Germline CDR1 and CDR2: MNHEY and SVGAGI. Unmatched junction bases numbered 7, after V lost 7 bases and J lost 7 bases. The CDR3 sequence is 13 residues long.

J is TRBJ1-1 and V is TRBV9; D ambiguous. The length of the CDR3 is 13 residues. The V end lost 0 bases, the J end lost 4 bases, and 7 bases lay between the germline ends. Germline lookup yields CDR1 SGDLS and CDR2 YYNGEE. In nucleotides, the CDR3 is TGTGCCAGCAGCGTAGGGGTGGGCACTGAAGCTTTCTTT. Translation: CASSVGVGTEAFF.

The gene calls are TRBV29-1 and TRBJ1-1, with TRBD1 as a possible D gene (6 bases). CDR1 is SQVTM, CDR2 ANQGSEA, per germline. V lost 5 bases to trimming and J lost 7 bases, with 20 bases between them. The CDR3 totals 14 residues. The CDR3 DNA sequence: TGCAGCGTTCACTATGAAGGACAGAGACTTGAAGCTTTCTTT. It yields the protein CSVHYEGQRLEAFF.

CDR3 nucleotides: TGTGCCAGCAGCGTAGGAGGTCTAGCGGGGGCAGCTGGAAATGAGCAGTTCTTC. This gives the protein CASSVGGLAGAAGNEQFF. The rearrangement links TRBV9 to TRBJ2-1, with 10 bases fitting TRBD2. Looked up from germline, CDR1 is SGDLS and CDR2 is YYNGEE. The CDR3 runs to 18 residues. The V and J ends lost 0 bases and 7 bases, in that order; junction bases with no gene match: 13.

The CDR3 DNA reads as TGTGCCAGCAGCCGCGGGGGGGGCTACAATGAGCAGTTCTTC. This translates into CASSRGGGYNEQFF. The chain is built from TRBV7-2 and TRBJ2-1, with 9 positions matching TRBD2. This CDR3 region has 14 residues. The trim removed 5 bases at V and 3 bases at J, leaving 2 bases unmatched. CDR1 and CDR2 (germline): SGHTA, FQGNSA.

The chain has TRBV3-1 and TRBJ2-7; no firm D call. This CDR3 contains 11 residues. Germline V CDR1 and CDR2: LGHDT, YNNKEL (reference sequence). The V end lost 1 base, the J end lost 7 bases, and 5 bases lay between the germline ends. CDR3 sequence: CASSQGTEQYF. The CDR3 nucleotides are TGTGCCAGCAGCCAAGGAACGGAGCAGTACTTC.

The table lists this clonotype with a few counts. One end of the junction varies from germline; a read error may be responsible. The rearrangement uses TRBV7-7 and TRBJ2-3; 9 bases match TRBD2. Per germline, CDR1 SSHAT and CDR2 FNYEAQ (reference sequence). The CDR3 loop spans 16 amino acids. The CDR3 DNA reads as TGTGCTAGCAGCTTAACCGGGACTAGCAGCACAGATACGCAGTATTTT. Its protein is CASSLTGTSSTDTQYF.

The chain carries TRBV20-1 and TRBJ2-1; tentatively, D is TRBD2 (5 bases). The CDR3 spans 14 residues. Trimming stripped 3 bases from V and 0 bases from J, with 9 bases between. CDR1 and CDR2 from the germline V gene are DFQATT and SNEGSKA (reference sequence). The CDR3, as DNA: TGCAGTGCTAGTTTAGGGAGCTCCTACAATGAGCAGTTCTTC. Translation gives CSASLGSSYNEQFF.

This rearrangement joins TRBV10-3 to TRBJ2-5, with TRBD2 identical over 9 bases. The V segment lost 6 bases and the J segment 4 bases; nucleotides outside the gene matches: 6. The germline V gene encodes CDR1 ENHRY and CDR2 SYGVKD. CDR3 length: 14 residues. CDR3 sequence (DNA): TGTGCCATCAGCCCCGGGACTAGCCTAGAGACCCAGTACTTC. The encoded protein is CAISPGTSLETQYF.

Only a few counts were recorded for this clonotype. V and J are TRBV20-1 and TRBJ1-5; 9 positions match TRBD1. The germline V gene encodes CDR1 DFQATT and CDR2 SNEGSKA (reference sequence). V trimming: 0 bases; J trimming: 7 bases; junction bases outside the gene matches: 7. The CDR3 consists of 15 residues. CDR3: CSARDLTGGGQPQHF. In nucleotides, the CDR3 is TGCAGTGCTAGAGACCTTACAGGGGGCGGGCAGCCCCAGCATTTT.

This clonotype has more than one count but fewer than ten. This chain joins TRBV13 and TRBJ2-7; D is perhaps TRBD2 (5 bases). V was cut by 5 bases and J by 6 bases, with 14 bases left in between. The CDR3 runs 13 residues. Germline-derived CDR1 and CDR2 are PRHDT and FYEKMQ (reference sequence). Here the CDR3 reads CASSPLVRGEQYF. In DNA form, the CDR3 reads TGTGCCAGCAGCCCTCTAGTACGGGGCGAGCAGTACTTC. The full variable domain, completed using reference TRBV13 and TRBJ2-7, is AAGVIQSPRHLIKEKRETATLKCYPIPRHDTVYWYQQGPGQDPQFLISFYEKMQSDKGSIPDRFSAQQFSDYHSELNMSSLELGDSALYFCASSPLVRGEQYFGPGTRLTVT.

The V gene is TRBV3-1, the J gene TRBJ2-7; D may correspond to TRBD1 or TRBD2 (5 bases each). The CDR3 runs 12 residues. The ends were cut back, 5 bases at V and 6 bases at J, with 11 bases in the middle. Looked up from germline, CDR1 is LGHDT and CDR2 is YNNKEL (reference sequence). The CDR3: CASSSVGTEQYF. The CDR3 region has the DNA TGTGCCAGCAGCTCGGTTGGGACCGAGCAGTACTTC.

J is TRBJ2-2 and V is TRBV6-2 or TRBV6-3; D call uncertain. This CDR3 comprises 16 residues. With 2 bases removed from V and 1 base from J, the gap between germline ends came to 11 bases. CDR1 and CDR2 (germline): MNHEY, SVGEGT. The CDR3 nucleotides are TGTGCCAGCAGTTACACGGCTATCATGAACACCGGGGAGCTGTTTTTT. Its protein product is CASSYTAIMNTGELFF.

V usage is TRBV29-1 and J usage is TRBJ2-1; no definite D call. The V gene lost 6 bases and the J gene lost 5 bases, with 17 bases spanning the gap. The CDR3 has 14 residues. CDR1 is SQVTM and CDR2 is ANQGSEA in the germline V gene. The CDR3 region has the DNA TGCAGCGTGCGGCAGGTGCTCTTAGACAATGAGCAGTTCTTC. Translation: CSVRQVLLDNEQFF.

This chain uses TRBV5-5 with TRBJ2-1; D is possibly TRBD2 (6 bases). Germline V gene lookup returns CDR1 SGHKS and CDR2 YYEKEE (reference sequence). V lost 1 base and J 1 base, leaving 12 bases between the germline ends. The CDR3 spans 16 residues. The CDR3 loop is CASSLRGDWSYNEQFF. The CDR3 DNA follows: TGTGCCAGCAGCTTGCGCGGGGATTGGTCCTACAATGAGCAGTTCTTC.

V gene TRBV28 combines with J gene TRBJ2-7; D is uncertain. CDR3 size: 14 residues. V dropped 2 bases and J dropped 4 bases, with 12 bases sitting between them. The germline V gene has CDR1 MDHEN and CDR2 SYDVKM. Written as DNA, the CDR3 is TGTGCCAGCAGTTTACCCGGCTCCTGGTACGAGCAGTACTTC. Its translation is CASSLPGSWYEQYF.

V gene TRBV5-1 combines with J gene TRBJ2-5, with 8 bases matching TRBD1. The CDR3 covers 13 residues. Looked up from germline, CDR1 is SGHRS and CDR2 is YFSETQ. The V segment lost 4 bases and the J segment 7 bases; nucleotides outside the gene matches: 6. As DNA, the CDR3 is TGCGCCAGCAGCGATACAGGGGGAATGACCCAGTACTTC. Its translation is CASSDTGGMTQYF. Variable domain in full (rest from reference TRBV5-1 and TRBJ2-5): KAGVTQTPRYLIKTRGQQVTLSCSPISGHRSVSWYQQTPGQGLQFLFEYFSETQRNKGNFPGRFSGRQFSNSRSEMNVSTLELGDSALYLCASSDTGGMTQYFGPGTRLLVL.

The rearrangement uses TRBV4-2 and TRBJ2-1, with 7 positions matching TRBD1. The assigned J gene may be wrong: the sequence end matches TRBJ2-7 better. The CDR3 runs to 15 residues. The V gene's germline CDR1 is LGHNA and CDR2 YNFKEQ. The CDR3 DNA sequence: TGTGCCAGCAGCCGCTCTTTGGGACAGAACTATGAGCAGTACTTC. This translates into CASSRSLGQNYEQYF.

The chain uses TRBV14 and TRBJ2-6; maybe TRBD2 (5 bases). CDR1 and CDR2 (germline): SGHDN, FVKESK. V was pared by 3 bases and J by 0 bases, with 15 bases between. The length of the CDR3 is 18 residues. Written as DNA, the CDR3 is TGTGCCAGCAGCCATGTCGGACTGAGACTCTCTGGGGCCAACGTCCTGACTTTC. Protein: CASSHVGLRLSGANVLTF.

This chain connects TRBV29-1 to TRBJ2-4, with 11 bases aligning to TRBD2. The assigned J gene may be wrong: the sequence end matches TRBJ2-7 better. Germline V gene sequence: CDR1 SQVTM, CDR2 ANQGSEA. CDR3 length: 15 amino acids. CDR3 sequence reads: CSAIGTSGAYYEQYF. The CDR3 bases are TGCAGCGCCATCGGGACTAGCGGAGCGTACTACGAGCAGTACTTC.

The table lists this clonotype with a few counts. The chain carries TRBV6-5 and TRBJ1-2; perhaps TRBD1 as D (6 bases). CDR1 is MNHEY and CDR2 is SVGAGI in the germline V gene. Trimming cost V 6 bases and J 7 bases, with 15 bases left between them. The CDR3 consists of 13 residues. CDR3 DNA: TGTGCCAGCAGCACTACAGGGTTAGGTGGCTACACCTTC. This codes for CASSTTGLGGYTF.

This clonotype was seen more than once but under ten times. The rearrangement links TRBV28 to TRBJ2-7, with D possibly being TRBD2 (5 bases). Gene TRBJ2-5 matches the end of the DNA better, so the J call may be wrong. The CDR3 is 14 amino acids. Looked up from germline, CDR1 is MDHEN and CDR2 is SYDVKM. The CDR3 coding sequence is TGTGCCAGCAGTTTACGGCAGCCGGGGGAGACCCAGTACTTC. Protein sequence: CASSLRQPGETQYF.